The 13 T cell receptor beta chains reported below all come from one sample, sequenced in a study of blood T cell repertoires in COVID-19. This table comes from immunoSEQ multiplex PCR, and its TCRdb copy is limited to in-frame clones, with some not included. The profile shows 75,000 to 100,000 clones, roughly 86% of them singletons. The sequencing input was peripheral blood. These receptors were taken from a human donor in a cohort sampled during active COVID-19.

DNA of the CDR3: TGTGCCAGCAGTCCAACGGGACACAAGAACACTGAAGCTTTCTTT. Its protein is CASSPTGHKNTEAFF. The gene calls are TRBV5-4 and TRBJ1-1; a weak D match, TRBD1 (6 bases). This CDR3 spans 15 amino acids. Trimming removed 5 bases at V and 1 base at J, with 15 bases between. Germline V CDR1 and CDR2: SGHNT, YYREEE (reference sequence).

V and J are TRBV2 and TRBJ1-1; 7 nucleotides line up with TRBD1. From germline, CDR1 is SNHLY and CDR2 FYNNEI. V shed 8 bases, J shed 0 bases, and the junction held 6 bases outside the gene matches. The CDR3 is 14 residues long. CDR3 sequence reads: CASATTGVNTEAFF. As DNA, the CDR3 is TGTGCCAGCGCTACCACAGGGGTGAACACTGAAGCTTTCTTT.

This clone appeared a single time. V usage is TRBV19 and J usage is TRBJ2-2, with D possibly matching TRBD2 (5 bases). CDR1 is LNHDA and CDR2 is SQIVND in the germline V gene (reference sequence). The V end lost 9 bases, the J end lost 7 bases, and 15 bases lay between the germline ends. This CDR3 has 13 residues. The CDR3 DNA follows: TGTGCCAGCGAAAGAGGACTTCACGGGGAGCTGTTTTTT. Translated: CASERGLHGELFF. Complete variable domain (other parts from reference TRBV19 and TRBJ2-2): DGGITQSPKYLFRKEGQNVTLSCEQNLNHDAMYWYRQDPGQGLRLIYYSQIVNDFQKGDIAEGYSVSREKKESFPLTVTSAQKNPTAFYLCASERGLHGELFFGEGSRLTVL.

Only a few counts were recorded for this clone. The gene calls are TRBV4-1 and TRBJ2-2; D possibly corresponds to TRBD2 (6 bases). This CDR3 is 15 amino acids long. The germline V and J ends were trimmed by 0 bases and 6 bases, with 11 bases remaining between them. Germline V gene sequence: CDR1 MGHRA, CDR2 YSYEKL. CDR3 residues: CASSQDRRDAGELFF. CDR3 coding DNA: TGCGCCAGCAGCCAAGATAGGAGGGACGCCGGGGAGCTGTTTTTT.

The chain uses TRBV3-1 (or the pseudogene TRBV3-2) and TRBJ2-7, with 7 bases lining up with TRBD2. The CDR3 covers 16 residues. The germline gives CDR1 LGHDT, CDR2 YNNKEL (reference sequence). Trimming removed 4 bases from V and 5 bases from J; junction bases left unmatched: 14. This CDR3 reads CASSLPQGGGGHEQYF. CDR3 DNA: TGTGCCAGCAGCCTCCCTCAGGGCGGGGGAGGCCACGAGCAGTACTTC.

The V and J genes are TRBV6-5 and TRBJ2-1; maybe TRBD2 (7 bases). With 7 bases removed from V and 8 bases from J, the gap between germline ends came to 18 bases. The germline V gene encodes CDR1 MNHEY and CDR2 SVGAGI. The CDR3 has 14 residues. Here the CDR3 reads CASTSRGARDEQFF. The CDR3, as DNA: TGTGCCAGCACCTCCCGGGGGGCAAGGGATGAGCAGTTCTTC.

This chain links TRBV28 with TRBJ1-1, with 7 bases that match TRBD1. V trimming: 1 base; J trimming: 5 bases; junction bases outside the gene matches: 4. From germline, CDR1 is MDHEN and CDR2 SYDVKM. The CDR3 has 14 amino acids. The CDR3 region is CASSLFRGQTEAFF. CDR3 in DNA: TGTGCCAGCAGTTTATTCCGGGGACAGACTGAAGCTTTCTTT.

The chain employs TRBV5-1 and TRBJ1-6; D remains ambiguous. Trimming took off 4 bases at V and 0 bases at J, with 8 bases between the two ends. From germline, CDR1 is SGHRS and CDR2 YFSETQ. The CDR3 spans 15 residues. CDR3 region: CASSRESSYNSPLHF. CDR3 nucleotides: TGCGCCAGCAGCCGAGAGAGCTCCTATAATTCACCCCTCCACTTT.

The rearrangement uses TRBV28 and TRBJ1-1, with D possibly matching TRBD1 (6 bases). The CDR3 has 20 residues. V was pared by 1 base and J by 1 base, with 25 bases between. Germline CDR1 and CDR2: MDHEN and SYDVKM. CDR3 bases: TGTGCCAGCAGTTTATCCCGACCGGGGGGTCAAGGGGGACAGAACACTGAAGCTTTCTTT. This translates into CASSLSRPGGQGGQNTEAFF. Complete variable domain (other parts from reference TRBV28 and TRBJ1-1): DVKVTQSSRYLVKRTGEKVFLECVQDMDHENMFWYRQDPGLGLRLIYFSYDVKMKEKGDIPEGYSVSREKKERFSLILESASTNQTSMYLCASSLSRPGGQGGQNTEAFFGQGTRLTVV.

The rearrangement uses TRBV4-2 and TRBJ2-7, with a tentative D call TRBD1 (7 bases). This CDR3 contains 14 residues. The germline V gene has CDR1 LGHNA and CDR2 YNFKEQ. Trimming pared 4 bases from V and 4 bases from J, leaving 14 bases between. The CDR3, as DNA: TGTGCCAGCAGCCCTGCGGGACAGATTTACGAGCAGTACTTC. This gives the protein CASSPAGQIYEQYF.

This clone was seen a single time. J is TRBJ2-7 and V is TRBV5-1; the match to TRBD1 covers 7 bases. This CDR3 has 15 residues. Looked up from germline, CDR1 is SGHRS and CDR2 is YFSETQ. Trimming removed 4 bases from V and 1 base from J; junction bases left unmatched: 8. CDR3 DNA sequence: TGCGCCAGCAGCCGTACCGGGACAGCTTCCTACGAGCAGTACTTC. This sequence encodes CASSRTGTASYEQYF.

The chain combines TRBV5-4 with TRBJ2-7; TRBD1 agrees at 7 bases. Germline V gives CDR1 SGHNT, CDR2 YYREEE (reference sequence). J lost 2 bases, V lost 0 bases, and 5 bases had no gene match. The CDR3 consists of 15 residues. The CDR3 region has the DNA TGTGCCAGCAGCTTGGAGACGACAGGGCCCTACGAGCAGTACTTC. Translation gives CASSLETTGPYEQYF.

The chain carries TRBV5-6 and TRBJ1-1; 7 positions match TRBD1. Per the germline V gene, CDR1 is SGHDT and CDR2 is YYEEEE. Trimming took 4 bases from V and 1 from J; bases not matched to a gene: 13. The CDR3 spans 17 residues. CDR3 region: CASSLAWGRQGNTEAFF. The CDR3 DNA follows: TGTGCCAGCAGCCTAGCCTGGGGCAGACAGGGGAACACTGAAGCTTTCTTT. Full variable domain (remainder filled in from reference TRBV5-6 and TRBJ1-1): DAGVTQSPTHLIKTRGQQVTLRCSPKSGHDTVSWYQQALGQGPQFIFQYYEEEERQRGNFPDRFSGHQFPNYSSELNVNALLLGDSALYLCASSLAWGRQGNTEAFFGQGTRLTVV.